The clone carrying this T cell receptor (beta chain) has more than one count but fewer than ten. Per the original data handling: Researchers report that nucleated cell counts were estimated from reference gene primer amplification. The assay was immunoSEQ multiplex PCR, and TCRdb's table has in-frame clones only and misses some. The V and J calls and the clone size are those of that table, but D and trimming were determined from the DNA. The table lists about 94,000 clones, roughly 84% of them singletons. Trimming cost V 1 base and J 4 bases, with 16 bases left between them. Looked up from germline, CDR1 is LGHNA and CDR2 is YNFKEQ. The CDR3 has 16 residues. This sample was included in a study of blood T cell repertoires in COVID-19. Looking at the study overall: Some COVID-19 samples were acute and others convalescent; all came from the United States, Italy and Spain. From T cells, B-cell-depleted T cells, or PBMCs came the material, which was cDNA or gDNA.

The chain uses TRBV4-2 and TRBJ1-2, with a possible D match to TRBD1 (5 bases). This clonotype was obtained from a man aged 60-69 years with acute or convalescent COVID-19. Sequenced input: peripheral blood. In nucleotides, the CDR3 is TGTGCCAGCAGCCAAGTGCCCGGGACTGTCAGCTATGGCTACACCTTC. It is translated as CASSQVPGTVSYGYTF.